These 32 T cell receptor beta chains were sequenced from one sample in a study of radiotherapy plus CTLA-4 blockade in lung cancer. Profiled with immunoSEQ multiplex PCR; TCRdb holds only in-frame clones, not every one. The sample lists over 70,000 clones, approximately 86% occurring once. The material sequenced was peripheral blood, taken from a patient treated with radiotherapy plus ipilimumab. These TCRs come from a human donor with non-small cell lung cancer who had a partial response to radiotherapy plus ipilimumab.

The V gene is TRBV19, the J gene TRBJ1-1; 8 bases align to TRBD1. CDR3 length equals 16 residues. Trimming cost V 4 bases and J 4 bases; bases outside gene matches: 11. CDR1 is LNHDA and CDR2 is SQIVND in the germline V gene (reference sequence). The CDR3 nucleotides read TGTGCCAGTAGTAAAGGGGCAGGGGGCTTGCTCACTGAAGCTTTCTTT. It encodes CASSKGAGGLLTEAFF.

The genes are TRBV9 and TRBJ2-3; 8 positions match TRBD1. Losses at the gene ends were 3 bases for V and 3 bases for J; bases not matched to a gene: 6. This CDR3 spans 15 amino acids. Germline V gives CDR1 SGDLS, CDR2 YYNGEE. CDR3 residues: CASSARGPHTDTQYF. The CDR3 region has the DNA TGTGCCAGCAGCGCCAGGGGGCCGCATACAGATACGCAGTATTTT.

The chain carries TRBV9 and TRBJ1-4; TRBD1 aligns across 11 bases. Germline V gene sequence: CDR1 SGDLS, CDR2 YYNGEE. With V trimmed by 5 bases and J by 5 bases, 5 bases remained unmatched. This CDR3 comprises 15 residues. CDR3 in amino acids: CASSKGQGANEKLFF. DNA for the CDR3: TGTGCCAGCAGTAAAGGACAGGGGGCCAATGAAAAACTGTTTTTT.

In this sample, this clone turned up once. The chain links TRBV18 to TRBJ2-7; TRBD2 matches at 12 bases. Germline V CDR1 and CDR2: KGHSH, LQKENI. This CDR3 comprises 15 residues. After removal of 1 base from V and 3 bases from J, the junction contained 1 base not matched to a gene. CDR3 sequence reads: CASSPRTSGDYEQYF. Here the CDR3 DNA reads TGTGCCAGCTCACCACGGACTAGCGGGGACTACGAGCAGTACTTC.

The chain joins TRBV9 to TRBJ1-1; D is uncertain. The CDR3 is 12 residues long. Germline lookup yields CDR1 SGDLS and CDR2 YYNGEE. Trimming removed 2 bases at V and 6 bases at J, with 8 bases between. The CDR3 nucleotides are TGTGCCAGCAGCGTCAGCGGAGCTGAAGCTTTCTTT. Its translation is CASSVSGAEAFF.

V is TRBV5-1 and J is TRBJ1-2; 8 nucleotides match TRBD1. V shed 3 bases and J 3 bases; nucleotides not matched to a gene: 1. The length of the CDR3 is 13 residues. Looked up from germline, CDR1 is SGHRS and CDR2 is YFSETQ. The CDR3, as DNA: TGCGCCAGCAGCTCACAGGGGGACTATGGCTACACCTTC. Translation gives CASSSQGDYGYTF.

The chain joins TRBV5-5 to TRBJ2-3, with D uncertain. Germline V gene lookup returns CDR1 SGHKS and CDR2 YYEKEE (reference sequence). Trimming removed 2 bases from V and 2 bases from J, with 9 bases in between. The CDR3 has 14 residues. CDR3 DNA sequence: TGTGCCAGCAGCTTCGGTCCCTTCACAGATACGCAGTATTTT. Amino acids: CASSFGPFTDTQYF.

The chain uses TRBV7-2 and TRBJ1-2; 7 bases align to TRBD1. The CDR3 is 15 residues long. In germline, CDR1 is SGHTA, CDR2 FQGNSA. V trimming: 7 bases; J trimming: 1 base; junction bases outside the gene matches: 9. CDR3 in DNA: TGTGCCAGCATAGTAGGGGGCGCACGTAACTATGGCTACACCTTC. It is translated as CASIVGGARNYGYTF.

The chain has TRBV19 and TRBJ1-3; TRBD1 is a possible D gene (5 bases). Germline values: CDR1 LNHDA, CDR2 SQIVND (reference sequence). V lost 6 bases and J lost 2, with 14 bases in between. The CDR3 length is 15 residues. This CDR3 reads CASSTQGLPGNTIYF. CDR3 DNA: TGTGCCAGTAGCACCCAGGGACTTCCTGGAAACACCATATATTTT.

The chain recombines TRBV10-3 with TRBJ2-1; D is possibly TRBD1 (6 bases). From germline, CDR1 is ENHRY and CDR2 SYGVKD. The CDR3 is 13 residues long. With 3 bases removed from V and 7 bases from J, the gap between germline ends came to 10 bases. CDR3 in amino acids: CAISDTQGNEQFF. In DNA, the CDR3 is TGTGCCATCAGTGATACACAGGGAAATGAGCAGTTCTTC.

The rearrangement joins TRBV18 to TRBJ2-3, with D maybe TRBD2 (6 bases). CDR1 is KGHSH, CDR2 LQKENI, per germline. V was cut by 5 bases and J by 3 bases, with 21 bases left in between. This CDR3 is built from 17 residues. The CDR3 coding sequence is TGTGCCAGCTCAGGGCTATTACGGAGGGGCGAAACAGATACGCAGTATTTT. This translates into CASSGLLRRGETDTQYF.

This chain connects TRBV2 to TRBJ2-3; 13 bases fit TRBD2. The CDR3 extends over 16 amino acids. CDR1 and CDR2 from the germline V gene are SNHLY and FYNNEI. The V segment lost 8 bases and the J segment 2 bases; nucleotides outside the gene matches: 7. The CDR3 nucleotides read TGTGCCAGCCGTCGGACTAGCGGGAGCTCCACAGATACGCAGTATTTT. Its translation: CASRRTSGSSTDTQYF.

A single count supports this clone. This sequence joins TRBV6-1 and TRBJ1-2; perhaps TRBD1 as D (5 bases). The germline V and J ends were trimmed by 6 bases and 8 bases, with 16 bases remaining between them. The CDR3 is 13 amino acids. Germline CDR1 is MNHNS and CDR2 is SASEGT. The CDR3 here is CASRSRGSHGYTF. In DNA form, the CDR3 reads TGTGCCAGCAGATCAAGGGGTTCCCACGGCTACACCTTC.

The rearrangement joins TRBV5-1 to TRBJ1-1, with a tentative D call TRBD1 (6 bases). The CDR3 length is 13 residues. V was shortened by 3 bases and J by 4 bases, with 10 bases between the two germline ends. CDR1 and CDR2 from the germline V gene are SGHRS and YFSETQ. The DNA of the CDR3 is TGCGCCAGCAGCTATACAGGGTTCACTGAAGCTTTCTTT. Its translation: CASSYTGFTEAFF.

The chain combines TRBV10-3 with TRBJ1-5, with D hard to call. The V and J ends lost 5 bases and 0 bases respectively, with 5 bases between them. The germline gives CDR1 ENHRY, CDR2 SYGVKD. The CDR3 sequence is 13 residues long. Here the CDR3 DNA reads TGTGCCATCAGTATAAATAGCAATCAGCCCCAGCATTTT. Translating it yields CAISINSNQPQHF.

The chain has TRBV28 and TRBJ1-4, with TRBD1 identical over 10 bases. The germline V gene encodes CDR1 MDHEN and CDR2 SYDVKM. This CDR3 spans 16 amino acids. Unmatched junction bases numbered 10, after V lost 7 bases and J lost 5 bases. CDR3 residues: CASTLQWGQGNEKLFF. Written as DNA, the CDR3 is TGTGCCAGCACCCTTCAGTGGGGACAGGGGAATGAAAAACTGTTTTTT.

This chain uses TRBV6-6 with TRBJ2-5; 11 bases are shared with TRBD1. The end of the DNA fits TRBJ2-7 better, so the J call may be wrong. The CDR3 length is 15 residues. Looked up from germline, CDR1 is MNHNY and CDR2 is SVGAGI (reference sequence). CDR3 sequence reads: CASSYLGQGANEQYF. As DNA, the CDR3 is TGTGCCAGCAGTTACTTAGGACAGGGGGCAAACGAGCAGTACTTC.

The J gene is TRBJ1-1, the V gene TRBV9; tentatively, D is TRBD1 (5 bases). V lost 0 bases and J 8 bases, leaving 8 bases between the germline ends. CDR3 size: 12 residues. Germline-derived CDR1 and CDR2 are SGDLS and YYNGEE. The CDR3 is CASSVVGGEAFF. The CDR3 nucleotides read TGTGCCAGCAGCGTAGTGGGGGGAGAAGCTTTCTTT.

The chain recombines TRBV7-9 with TRBJ2-1, with a possible D match to TRBD2 (6 bases). Trimming removed 3 bases at V and 8 bases at J, with 14 bases between. CDR1 and CDR2 from the germline V gene are SEHNR and FQNEAQ (reference sequence). The CDR3 contains 14 residues. The CDR3 region is CASSFSGALDEQFF. For the CDR3, the DNA is TGTGCCAGCAGCTTTAGCGGCGCCCTCGATGAGCAGTTCTTC. Full variable domain (remainder filled in from reference TRBV7-9 and TRBJ2-1): DTGVSQNPRHKITKRGQNVTFRCDPISEHNRLYWYRQTLGQGPEFLTYFQNEAQLEKSRLLSDRFSAERPKGSFSTLEIQRTEQGDSAMYLCASSFSGALDEQFFGPGTRLTVL.

This chain uses TRBV28 with TRBJ2-7; TRBD1 matches 8 bases. CDR1 is MDHEN, CDR2 SYDVKM, per germline. CDR3 length: 14 amino acids. The ends lost 3 bases at V and 5 bases at J; junction bases unmatched: 6. The CDR3 region is CASSLDRVFNEQYV. For the CDR3, the DNA is TGTGCCAGCAGTTTGGACAGGGTTTTCAACGAGCAGTACGTC.

V and J are TRBV6-5 and TRBJ2-1; 10 nucleotides line up with TRBD2. V shed 5 bases, J shed 4 bases, and the junction held 5 bases outside the gene matches. The CDR3 is 15 residues long. Germline-derived CDR1 and CDR2 are MNHEY and SVGAGI. The CDR3 reads CASSPGLAPYNEQFF. The CDR3 DNA reads TGTGCCAGCAGTCCGGGACTAGCGCCGTACAATGAGCAGTTCTTC.

This chain links TRBV2 with TRBJ1-5; tentative D call: TRBD1 (6 bases). Germline loops: CDR1 SNHLY, CDR2 FYNNEI. This CDR3 region has 14 residues. Trimming took off 3 bases at V and 1 base at J, with 7 bases between the two ends. CDR3 sequence reads: CASSDRGSNQPQHF. The CDR3 region has the DNA TGTGCCAGCAGTGACAGGGGAAGCAATCAGCCCCAGCATTTT. Supplemented by reference TRBV2 and TRBJ1-5, the full variable domain reads EPEVTQTPSHQVTQMGQEVILRCVPISNHLYFYWYRQILGQKVEFLVSFYNNEISEKSEIFDDQFSVERPDGSNFTLKIRSTKLEDSAMYFCASSDRGSNQPQHFGDGTRLSIL.

The V call is TRBV19, the J call TRBJ1-5; D call uncertain. The V and J ends lost 5 bases and 6 bases respectively, with 14 bases between them. Germline V gene sequence: CDR1 LNHDA, CDR2 SQIVND (reference sequence). There are 14 residues in the CDR3. The CDR3 DNA follows: TGTGCCAGTAGTCTCCAATCACTTGCTCAGCCCCAGCATTTT. Amino acids: CASSLQSLAQPQHF. The variable domain in full, with the rest retrieved from reference TRBV19 and TRBJ1-5, is DGGITQSPKYLFRKEGQNVTLSCEQNLNHDAMYWYRQDPGQGLRLIYYSQIVNDFQKGDIAEGYSVSREKKESFPLTVTSAQKNPTAFYLCASSLQSLAQPQHFGDGTRLSIL.

The chain has TRBV5-1 and TRBJ2-1, with 11 nucleotides matching TRBD2. Germline trimming cut 1 base from V and 7 bases from J; bases unmatched to any gene: 1. The germline V gene encodes CDR1 SGHRS and CDR2 YFSETQ. CDR3 length equals 14 residues. The CDR3 spells CASSLRLAGNEQFF. CDR3 in DNA: TGCGCCAGCAGCTTGAGACTAGCGGGGAATGAGCAGTTCTTC.

In this sample, this clone turned up once. The junction departs from the called germline gene at one end, perhaps through a read error. The same CDR3 arises from other DNA sequences in this sample as well. The chain combines TRBV2 with TRBJ2-7, with unresolved D. The V gene's germline CDR1 is SNHLY and CDR2 FYNNEI. The CDR3 covers 11 residues. The CDR3 DNA reads as TGCGCCCGCAGCGCGGCATACGAGCAGTACTTC. Amino acid sequence: CARSAAYEQYF.

This clone was found a few times. The gene calls are TRBV6-6 and TRBJ1-2, with 7 nucleotides matching TRBD1. V gave up 7 bases and J gave up 4 bases; unmatched junction bases: 9. CDR3 size: 14 residues. Germline lookup yields CDR1 MNHNY and CDR2 SVGAGI (reference sequence). The CDR3 region has the DNA TGTGCCAGCAAATTACAGGGGACGGGCTATGGCTACACCTTC. Its protein product is CASKLQGTGYGYTF.

The V gene is TRBV20-1, the J gene TRBJ1-2, with a tentative D call TRBD1 (5 bases). The CDR3 runs to 11 residues. Germline V gives CDR1 DFQATT, CDR2 SNEGSKA (reference sequence). V dropped 4 bases and J dropped 5 bases, with 8 bases sitting between them. The CDR3 bases are TGCAGTGCTACCACAGGTTATGGCTACACCTTC. This translates into CSATTGYGYTF.

The chain uses TRBV4-1 and TRBJ2-1, with D perhaps TRBD2 (5 bases). There are 15 residues in the CDR3. The germline V and J ends were trimmed by 5 bases and 0 bases, with 11 bases remaining between them. Germline V gene lookup returns CDR1 MGHRA and CDR2 YSYEKL. The CDR3 sequence is CASSERGSSYNEQFF. The CDR3 nucleotides read TGCGCCAGCAGCGAAAGAGGGAGCTCCTACAATGAGCAGTTCTTC.

The chain joins TRBV30 to TRBJ2-2, with 12 bases that match TRBD2. The CDR3 runs to 17 residues. The germline gives CDR1 GTSNPN, CDR2 SVGIG (reference sequence). V was clipped by 0 bases and J by 7 bases; unmatched bases: 9. Here the CDR3 DNA reads TGTGCCTGGAGTGTTCCGTGGACTAGCGGGATAGGCGGGGAGCTGTTTTTT. Amino acid sequence: CAWSVPWTSGIGGELFF.

The chain has TRBV19 and TRBJ1-4; 10 positions agree with TRBD1. Trimming removed 6 bases from V and 6 bases from J; junction bases left unmatched: 4. Germline loops: CDR1 LNHDA, CDR2 SQIVND (reference sequence). The CDR3 is made up of 14 amino acids. CDR3 bases: TGTGCCAGTAGGACCGGGACAGGGGATGAAAAACTGTTTTTT. Translating it yields CASRTGTGDEKLFF.

CDR3 in amino acids: CASRSSYNSPLHF. The CDR3 DNA is TGTGCCAGCAGGAGCTCCTATAATTCACCCCTCCACTTT. The chain carries TRBV2 and TRBJ1-6, with D hard to call. V dropped 6 bases and J dropped 0 bases, with 3 bases sitting between them. The CDR3 is made up of 13 amino acids. Looked up from germline, CDR1 is SNHLY and CDR2 is FYNNEI.

The chain recombines TRBV19 with TRBJ1-5; 8 bases match TRBD1. Germline V lookup: CDR1 LNHDA, CDR2 SQIVND (reference sequence). The CDR3 is 17 amino acids. Trimming at V came to 3 bases and at J to 0 bases, leaving 7 bases not matched to a gene. The DNA of the CDR3 is TGTGCCAGTAGTATTGGCTGGACAGGGAATAGCAATCAGCCCCAGCATTTT. This translates into CASSIGWTGNSNQPQHF.